Presented here are 15 T cell receptor beta chains from one specimen sequenced in a study of tumor T cells in aggressive B-cell lymphoma. Generated by immunoSEQ multiplex PCR, the TCRdb table keeps only in-frame clones and is missing some. The data hold over 7,000 clones, with 82% observed a single time. The specimen was tumor tissue. The receptors originated from an adult with diffuse large B cell lymphoma.

Of note for this clone: The junction departs from the called germline gene at one end, perhaps through a read error. The chain links TRBV4-1 to TRBJ1-1; 11 positions agree with TRBD1. The germline V gene encodes CDR1 MGHRA and CDR2 YSYEKL. CDR3 length: 18 amino acids. The CDR3 here is CANSQGGGTGGPRTEAFF. As DNA, the CDR3 is TGCGCCAACAGCCAAGGGGGGGGGACAGGGGGGCCGAGGACTGAAGCTTTCTTT.

The chain carries TRBV28 and TRBJ2-7, with D tentatively TRBD2 (7 bases). The CDR3 covers 15 residues. With 7 bases removed from V and 5 bases from J, the gap between germline ends came to 21 bases. CDR1 is MDHEN, CDR2 SYDVKM, per germline. In DNA form, the CDR3 reads TGTGCCAGCATTCAATCCGGGGGGCGTATCAACGAGCAGTACTTC. Its translation: CASIQSGGRINEQYF. Complete variable domain (other parts from reference TRBV28 and TRBJ2-7): DVKVTQSSRYLVKRTGEKVFLECVQDMDHENMFWYRQDPGLGLRLIYFSYDVKMKEKGDIPEGYSVSREKKERFSLILESASTNQTSMYLCASIQSGGRINEQYFGPGTRLTVT.

This clone has just one count. The chain joins TRBV6-5 to TRBJ1-1; 8 bases line up with TRBD1. CDR3 length equals 14 residues. The V gene's germline CDR1 is MNHEY and CDR2 SVGAGI. Germline trimming cut 6 bases from V and 1 base from J; bases unmatched to any gene: 4. The CDR3 nucleotides read TGTGCCAGCAGCCCCGGACAGGGGAACACTGAAGCTTTCTTT. It codes for CASSPGQGNTEAFF.

The CDR3 bases are TGTGCCAGCAGCGGGAGACTAGCGGGAGACACCGGGGAGCTGTTTTTT. Its translation: CASSGRLAGDTGELFF. This sequence joins TRBV9 and TRBJ2-2; TRBD2 matches at 12 bases. The V and J ends lost 3 bases and 3 bases, in that order; junction bases with no gene match: 3. The CDR3 loop spans 16 amino acids. The germline V gene has CDR1 SGDLS and CDR2 YYNGEE.

The genes are TRBV9 and TRBJ2-7; D is possibly TRBD2 (6 bases). The germline gives CDR1 SGDLS, CDR2 YYNGEE. Trimming removed 0 bases from V and 3 bases from J, with 13 bases in between. The CDR3 extends over 15 amino acids. The CDR3 bases are TGTGCCAGCAGCGTAGATGGGGCGGGACTCTACGAGCAGTACTTC. Its protein product is CASSVDGAGLYEQYF. Together with reference TRBV9 and TRBJ2-7, the CDR3 gives the full variable domain: DSGVTQTPKHLITATGQRVTLRCSPRSGDLSVYWYQQSLDQGLQFLIQYYNGEERAKGNILERFSAQQFPDLHSELNLSSLELGDSALYFCASSVDGAGLYEQYFGPGTRLTVT.

This chain uses TRBV4-3 with TRBJ1-6; a possible D gene is TRBD1 (5 bases). The CDR3 contains 15 residues. Trimming cost V 4 bases and J 7 bases, with 14 bases left between them. Germline V CDR1 and CDR2: LGHNA, YSLEER. The DNA for the CDR3 is TGCGCCAGCAGCCCCAGGGAGGTTGGCAATTCACCCCTCCACTTT. Protein product: CASSPREVGNSPLHF.

This sequence joins TRBV4-3 and TRBJ2-1; TRBD2 agrees at 14 bases. The CDR3 loop spans 18 amino acids. Germline CDR1 and CDR2: LGHNA and YSLEER. V shed 1 base, J shed 0 bases, and the junction held 2 bases outside the gene matches. DNA of the CDR3: TGCGCCAGCAGCCAAGGACTAGCGGGGGGGAGCTCCTACAATGAGCAGTTCTTC. Its protein product is CASSQGLAGGSSYNEQFF.

This clone was recorded a few times. V usage is TRBV9 and J usage is TRBJ2-2; 10 nucleotides agree with TRBD2. V was pared by 3 bases and J by 3 bases, with 5 bases of the junction left unmatched. The CDR3 has 16 amino acids. Germline assignment: CDR1 SGDLS and CDR2 YYNGEE. The DNA for the CDR3 is TGTGCCAGCAGCGGAGCGGGAGGGTTAGACACCGGGGAGCTGTTTTTT. The encoded protein is CASSGAGGLDTGELFF. The full variable domain, rest sourced from reference TRBV9 and TRBJ2-2, is DSGVTQTPKHLITATGQRVTLRCSPRSGDLSVYWYQQSLDQGLQFLIQYYNGEERAKGNILERFSAQQFPDLHSELNLSSLELGDSALYFCASSGAGGLDTGELFFGEGSRLTVL.

This clone is a singleton in its sample. The DNA for the CDR3 is TGTGCCAGCAGTTTAAGCGGGGGCGTTGAGCAGTTCTTC. This codes for CASSLSGGVEQFF. The rearrangement uses TRBV27 and TRBJ2-1; 8 nucleotides align to TRBD2. There are 13 residues in the CDR3. The J segment lost 9 bases and the V segment lost 2 bases, leaving 3 bases of the junction unmatched. The germline V gene encodes CDR1 MNHEY and CDR2 SMNVEV (reference sequence).

For this clone: An end of the junction differs from the germline gene, which may be a read error. CDR3 nucleotide sequence: TGTGCCAGCATTTTCGGGTCTGAAGTTTTCTTT. Amino acids: CASIFGSEVFF. This chain connects TRBV6-1 to TRBJ1-1; D is uncertain. This CDR3 is built from 11 residues. The germline CDR1 and CDR2 sequences are MNHNS and SASEGT.

The V gene is TRBV9, the J gene TRBJ2-6, with 10 bases identical to TRBD1. Looked up from germline, CDR1 is SGDLS and CDR2 is YYNGEE. CDR3 length: 17 residues. J gave up 4 bases and V 4 bases, and 8 bases lay outside the gene matches. CDR3 coding DNA: TGTGCCAGCAGCTCGACAGGGGGCAAATCGGGGGCCAACGTCCTGACTTTC. The encoded protein is CASSSTGGKSGANVLTF.

V usage is TRBV19 and J usage is TRBJ1-1; D gene unclear. Germline CDR1 is LNHDA and CDR2 is SQIVND (reference sequence). This CDR3 has 15 residues. Trimming removed 3 bases at V and 4 bases at J, with 15 bases between. The CDR3 DNA is TGTGCCAGTAGTATGGGGAGGTACCCCTTCACTGAAGCTTTCTTT. Translating gives CASSMGRYPFTEAFF.

The chain combines TRBV7-9 with TRBJ2-3, with D possibly TRBD1 on 6 matching bases. The CDR3 totals 14 residues. CDR1 is SEHNR, CDR2 FQNEAQ, per germline (reference sequence). The V end was cut by 3 bases, the J end by 3 bases, with 10 bases between. CDR3 DNA: TGTGCCAGCAGCTTTGTAGGGACAACAGATACGCAGTATTTT. Translation: CASSFVGTTDTQYF.

The gene calls are TRBV9 and TRBJ2-1; D is possibly TRBD2 (7 bases). This CDR3 has 16 amino acids. Per the germline V gene, CDR1 is SGDLS and CDR2 is YYNGEE. Trimming took off 4 bases at V and 3 bases at J, with 17 bases between the two ends. CDR3 DNA: TGTGCCAGCAGCCGAGTGGGGGCGGGAGACTACAATGAGCAGTTCTTC. Amino acids: CASSRVGAGDYNEQFF.

This chain uses TRBV27 with TRBJ1-6, with TRBD1 matching 9 bases. CDR3 length equals 17 residues. Germline V lookup: CDR1 MNHEY, CDR2 SMNVEV (reference sequence). V lost 6 bases, J lost 5 bases, and 11 bases stayed unmatched. The CDR3 region is CASRDTGQGIHNSPLHF. The CDR3 coding sequence is TGTGCCAGCAGGGATACGGGACAGGGTATTCATAATTCACCCCTCCACTTT.